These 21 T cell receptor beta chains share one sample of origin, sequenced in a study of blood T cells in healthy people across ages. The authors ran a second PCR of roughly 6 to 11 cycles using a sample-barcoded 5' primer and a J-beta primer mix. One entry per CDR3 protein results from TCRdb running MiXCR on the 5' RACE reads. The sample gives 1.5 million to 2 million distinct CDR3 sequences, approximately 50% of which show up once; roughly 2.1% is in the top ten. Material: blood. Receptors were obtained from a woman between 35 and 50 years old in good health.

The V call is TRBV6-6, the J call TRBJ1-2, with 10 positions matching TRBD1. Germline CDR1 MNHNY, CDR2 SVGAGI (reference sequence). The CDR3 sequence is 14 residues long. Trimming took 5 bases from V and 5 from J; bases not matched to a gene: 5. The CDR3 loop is CASSGGQGTYGYTF. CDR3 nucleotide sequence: TGTGCCAGCAGTGGGGGACAGGGGACTTATGGCTACACCTTC.

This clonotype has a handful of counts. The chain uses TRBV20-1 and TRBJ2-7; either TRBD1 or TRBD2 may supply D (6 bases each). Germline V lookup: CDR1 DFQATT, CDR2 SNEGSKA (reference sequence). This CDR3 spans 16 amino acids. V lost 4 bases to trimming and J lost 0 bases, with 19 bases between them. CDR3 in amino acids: CSATHLGGRSSYEQYF. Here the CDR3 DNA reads TGCAGTGCTACCCATCTCGGGGGCAGAAGCTCCTACGAGCAGTACTTC.

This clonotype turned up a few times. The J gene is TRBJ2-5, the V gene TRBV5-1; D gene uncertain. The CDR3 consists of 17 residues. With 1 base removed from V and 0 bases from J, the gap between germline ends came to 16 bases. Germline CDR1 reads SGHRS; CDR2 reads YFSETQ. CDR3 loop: CASSLRRQTINQETQYF. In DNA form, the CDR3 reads TGCGCCAGCAGCTTGAGGCGGCAGACCATTAACCAAGAGACCCAGTACTTC. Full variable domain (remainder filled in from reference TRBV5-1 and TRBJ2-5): KAGVTQTPRYLIKTRGQQVTLSCSPISGHRSVSWYQQTPGQGLQFLFEYFSETQRNKGNFPGRFSGRQFSNSRSEMNVSTLELGDSALYLCASSLRRQTINQETQYFGPGTRLLVL.

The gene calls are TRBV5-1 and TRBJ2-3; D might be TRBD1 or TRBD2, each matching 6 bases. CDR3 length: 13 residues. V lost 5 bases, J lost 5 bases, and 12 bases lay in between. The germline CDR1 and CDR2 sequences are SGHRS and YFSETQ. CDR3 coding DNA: TGCGCCAGCAGGGGGGGCGCAGGAGATACGCAGTATTTT. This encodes CASRGGAGDTQYF. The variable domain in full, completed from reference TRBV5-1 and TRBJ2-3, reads KAGVTQTPRYLIKTRGQQVTLSCSPISGHRSVSWYQQTPGQGLQFLFEYFSETQRNKGNFPGRFSGRQFSNSRSEMNVSTLELGDSALYLCASRGGAGDTQYFGPGTRLTVL.

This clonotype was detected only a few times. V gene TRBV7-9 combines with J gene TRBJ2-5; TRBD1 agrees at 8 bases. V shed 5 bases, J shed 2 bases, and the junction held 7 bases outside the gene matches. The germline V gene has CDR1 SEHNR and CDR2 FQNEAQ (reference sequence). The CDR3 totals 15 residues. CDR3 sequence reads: CASSARDRTQETQYF. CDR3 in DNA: TGTGCCAGCAGCGCCCGGGACAGGACACAAGAGACCCAGTACTTC.

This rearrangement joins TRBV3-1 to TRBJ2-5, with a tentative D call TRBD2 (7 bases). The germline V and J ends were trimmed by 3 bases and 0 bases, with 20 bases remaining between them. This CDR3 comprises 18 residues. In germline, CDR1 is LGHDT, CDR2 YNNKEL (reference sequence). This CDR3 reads CASSHQGSGTQYQETQYF. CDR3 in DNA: TGTGCCAGCAGCCATCAAGGGAGCGGGACACAGTACCAAGAGACCCAGTACTTC.

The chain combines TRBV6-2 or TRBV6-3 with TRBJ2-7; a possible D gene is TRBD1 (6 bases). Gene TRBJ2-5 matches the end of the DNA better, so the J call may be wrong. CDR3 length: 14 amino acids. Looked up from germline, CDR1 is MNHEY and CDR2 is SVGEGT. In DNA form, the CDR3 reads TGTGCCAGCAGGCCTGGTTGGGGGCGGGAGACCCAGTACTTC. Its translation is CASRPGWGRETQYF.

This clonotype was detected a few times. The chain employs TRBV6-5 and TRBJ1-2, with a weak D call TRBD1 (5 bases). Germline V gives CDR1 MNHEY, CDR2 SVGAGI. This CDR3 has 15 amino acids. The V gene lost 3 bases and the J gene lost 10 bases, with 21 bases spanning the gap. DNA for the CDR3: TGTGCCAGCAGTTATGGCGGGACGGCCAAAATCTTCTACACCTTC. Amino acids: CASSYGGTAKIFYTF.

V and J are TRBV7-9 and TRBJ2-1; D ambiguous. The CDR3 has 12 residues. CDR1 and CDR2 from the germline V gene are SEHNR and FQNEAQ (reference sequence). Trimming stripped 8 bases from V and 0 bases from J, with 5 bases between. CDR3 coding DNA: TGTGCCAGCCCGGACTCCTACAATGAGCAGTTCTTC. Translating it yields CASPDSYNEQFF.

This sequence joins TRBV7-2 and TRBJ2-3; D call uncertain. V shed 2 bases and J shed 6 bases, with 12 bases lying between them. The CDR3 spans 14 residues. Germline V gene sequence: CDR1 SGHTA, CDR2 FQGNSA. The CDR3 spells CASSLTPFPDTQYF. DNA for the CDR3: TGTGCCAGCAGCTTAACTCCGTTTCCGGATACGCAGTATTTT.

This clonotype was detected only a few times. Written as DNA, the CDR3 is TGTGCCAGCAGCTTCTCCGACAGGGTGGTCGGCTACACCTTC. Translating it yields CASSFSDRVVGYTF. V usage is TRBV7-9 and J usage is TRBJ1-2, with 7 bases identical to TRBD1. The CDR3 is made up of 14 amino acids. Trimming cost V 3 bases and J 8 bases; bases outside gene matches: 9. The germline gives CDR1 SEHNR, CDR2 FQNEAQ (reference sequence).

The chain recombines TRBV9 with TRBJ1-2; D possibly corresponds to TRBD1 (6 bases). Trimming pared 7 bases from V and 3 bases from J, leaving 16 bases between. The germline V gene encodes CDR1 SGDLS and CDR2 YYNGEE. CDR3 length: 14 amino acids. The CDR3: CASSISQGYYGYTF. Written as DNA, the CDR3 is TGTGCCAGCTCGATATCGCAGGGGTACTATGGCTACACCTTC.

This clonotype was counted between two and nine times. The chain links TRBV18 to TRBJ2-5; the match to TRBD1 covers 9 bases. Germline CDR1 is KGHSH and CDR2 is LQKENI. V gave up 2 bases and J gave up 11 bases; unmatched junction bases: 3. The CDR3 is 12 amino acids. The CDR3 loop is CASSPGDREQYF. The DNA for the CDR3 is TGTGCCAGCTCACCAGGGGACAGGGAGCAGTACTTC.

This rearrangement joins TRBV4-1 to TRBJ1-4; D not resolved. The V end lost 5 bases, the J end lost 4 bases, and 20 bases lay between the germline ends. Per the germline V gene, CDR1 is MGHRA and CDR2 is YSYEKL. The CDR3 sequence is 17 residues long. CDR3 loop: CASSYIPRGVINEKLFF. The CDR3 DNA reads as TGCGCCAGCAGCTATATACCCCGGGGAGTTATTAATGAAAAACTGTTTTTT.

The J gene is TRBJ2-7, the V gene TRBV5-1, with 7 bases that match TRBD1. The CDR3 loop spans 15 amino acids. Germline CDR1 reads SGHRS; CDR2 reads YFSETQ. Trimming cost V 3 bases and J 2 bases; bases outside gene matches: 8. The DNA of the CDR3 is TGCGCCAGCAGCTCCGGGACAGTTCGGCCCTACGAGCAGTACTTC. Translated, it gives CASSSGTVRPYEQYF.

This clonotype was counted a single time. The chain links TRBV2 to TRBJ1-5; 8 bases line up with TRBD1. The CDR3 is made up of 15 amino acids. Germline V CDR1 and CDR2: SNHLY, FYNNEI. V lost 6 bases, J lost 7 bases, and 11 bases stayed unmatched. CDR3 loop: CASSKGQGSVQPQHF. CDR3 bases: TGTGCCAGCAGCAAAGGACAGGGAAGTGTGCAGCCCCAGCATTTT. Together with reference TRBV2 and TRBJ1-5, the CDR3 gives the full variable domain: EPEVTQTPSHQVTQMGQEVILRCVPISNHLYFYWYRQILGQKVEFLVSFYNNEISEKSEIFDDQFSVERPDGSNFTLKIRSTKLEDSAMYFCASSKGQGSVQPQHFGDGTRLSIL.

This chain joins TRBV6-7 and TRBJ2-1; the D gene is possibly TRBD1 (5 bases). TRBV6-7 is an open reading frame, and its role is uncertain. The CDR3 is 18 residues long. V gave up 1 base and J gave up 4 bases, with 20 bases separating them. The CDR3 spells CASSYWAGFFLKYNEQFF. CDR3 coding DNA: TGTGCCAGCAGTTACTGGGCAGGGTTCTTCCTCAAGTACAATGAGCAGTTCTTC.

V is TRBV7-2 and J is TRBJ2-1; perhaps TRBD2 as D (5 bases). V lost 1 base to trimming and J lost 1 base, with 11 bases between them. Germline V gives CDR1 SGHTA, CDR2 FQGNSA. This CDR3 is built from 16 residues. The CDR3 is CASSLGTGPSYNEQFF. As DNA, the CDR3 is TGTGCCAGCAGCTTAGGGACTGGCCCGTCCTACAATGAGCAGTTCTTC.

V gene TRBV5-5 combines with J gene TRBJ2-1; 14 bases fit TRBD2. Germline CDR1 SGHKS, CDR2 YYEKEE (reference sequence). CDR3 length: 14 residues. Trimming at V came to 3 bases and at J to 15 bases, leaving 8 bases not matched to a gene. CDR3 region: CASSSTSGGAMAFF. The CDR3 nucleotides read TGTGCCAGCAGCTCGACTAGCGGGGGGGCTATGGCGTTCTTC.

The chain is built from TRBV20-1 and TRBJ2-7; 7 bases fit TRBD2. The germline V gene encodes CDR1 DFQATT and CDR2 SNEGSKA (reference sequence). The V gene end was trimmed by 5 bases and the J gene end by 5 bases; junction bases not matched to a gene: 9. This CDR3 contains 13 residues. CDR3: CSAPSGGAHEQYF. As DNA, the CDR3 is TGCAGTGCTCCATCGGGAGGAGCCCACGAGCAGTACTTC.

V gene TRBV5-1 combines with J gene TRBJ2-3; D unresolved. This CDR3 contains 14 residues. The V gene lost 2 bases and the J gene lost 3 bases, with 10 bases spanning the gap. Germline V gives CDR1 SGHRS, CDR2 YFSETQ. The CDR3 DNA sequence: TGCGCCAGCAGCTTAATTTTCGTAACAGATACGCAGTATTTT. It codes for CASSLIFVTDTQYF.